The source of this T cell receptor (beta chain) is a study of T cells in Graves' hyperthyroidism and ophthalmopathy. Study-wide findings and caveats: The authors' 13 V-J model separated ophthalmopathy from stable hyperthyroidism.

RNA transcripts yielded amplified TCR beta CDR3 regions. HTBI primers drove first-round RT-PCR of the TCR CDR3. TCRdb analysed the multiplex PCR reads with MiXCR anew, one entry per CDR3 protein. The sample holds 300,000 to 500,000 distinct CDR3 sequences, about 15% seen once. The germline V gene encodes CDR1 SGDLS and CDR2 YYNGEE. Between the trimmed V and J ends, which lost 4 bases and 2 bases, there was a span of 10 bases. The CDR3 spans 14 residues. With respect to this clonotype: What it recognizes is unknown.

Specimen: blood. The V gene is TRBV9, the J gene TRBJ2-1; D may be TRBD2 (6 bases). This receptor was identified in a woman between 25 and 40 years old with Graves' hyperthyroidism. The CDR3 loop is CASSLGSTYNEQFF. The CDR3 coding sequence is TGTGCCAGCAGCCTCGGGAGTACCTACAATGAGCAGTTCTTC. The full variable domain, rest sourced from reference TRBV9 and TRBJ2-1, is DSGVTQTPKHLITATGQRVTLRCSPRSGDLSVYWYQQSLDQGLQFLIQYYNGEERAKGNILERFSAQQFPDLHSELNLSSLELGDSALYFCASSLGSTYNEQFFGPGTRLTVL.